This T cell receptor (beta chain) appears in the sequencing data of a study of blood T cell repertoires in COVID-19. As processed by the authors: For nucleated cells, counts were estimated from reference gene primer amplification. The method was immunoSEQ multiplex PCR; TCRdb's version includes in-frame clones alone and lacks a portion of them. D and trimming come from the DNA, and the V and J calls and clone size come from that table. Of about 150,000 clones listed, around 80% are singletons. Looked up from germline, CDR1 is SGHTA and CDR2 is FQGNSA. The J segment lost 4 bases and the V segment lost 3 bases, leaving 10 bases of the junction unmatched. The CDR3 runs 16 residues.

The receptor comes from a man aged 55 to 70 with acute or convalescent COVID-19. Sequencing used peripheral blood. The chain couples TRBV7-2 to TRBJ2-3, with TRBD1 matching 7 bases. The CDR3 sequence: CASSFSAGGMSDTQYF. CDR3 DNA sequence: TGTGCCAGCAGCTTTTCGGCAGGGGGTATGTCAGATACGCAGTATTTT.